A single sample is the source of the 10 T cell receptor beta chains below, sequenced in a study of T cells in localized non-small cell lung cancer. TCRdb keeps only in-frame clones here, not all; method: immunoSEQ multiplex PCR. Here the sample spans about 33,000 clones, around 92% being singletons. Sequenced here: peripheral blood, sampled before any cancer treatment. The receptors were sampled from a female donor of 60 years or more with stage I lung adenocarcinoma.

The chain carries TRBV25-1 and TRBJ1-1, with a possible D match to TRBD1 (5 bases). CDR3 length equals 14 residues. Germline V CDR1 and CDR2: MGHDK, SYGVNS. V was pared by 6 bases and J by 11 bases, with 22 bases between. CDR3 nucleotides: TGTGCCAGCAGCTCCGATCGAGGGGACCGAGGCGCTTTCTTT. It translates to CASSSDRGDRGAFF.

This sequence joins TRBV5-1 and TRBJ2-1, with D possibly called TRBD1 or TRBD2 (5 bases each). V was trimmed by 5 bases and J by 8 bases, leaving 17 bases between them. The CDR3 loop spans 14 amino acids. Germline CDR1 reads SGHRS; CDR2 reads YFSETQ. The CDR3 sequence: CASRPGFTGDEQFF. The CDR3 nucleotides are TGCGCCAGCAGACCGGGATTCACAGGCGATGAGCAGTTCTTC.

This clone was recorded once. This rearrangement joins TRBV11-3 to TRBJ1-2; D perhaps matches TRBD1 (5 bases). Looked up from germline, CDR1 is SGHNT and CDR2 is YENEEA. Trimming shortened V by 3 bases and J by 5 bases, and 13 bases separated the two germline ends. The CDR3 runs to 14 residues. For the CDR3, the DNA is TGTGCCAGCAGCTTGGGGGGGGAAAGTTATGGCTACACCTTC. Encoded protein: CASSLGGESYGYTF.

This clone was found once. The chain combines TRBV19 with TRBJ1-6, with D hard to call. The CDR3 sequence is 14 residues long. Looked up from germline, CDR1 is LNHDA and CDR2 is SQIVND (reference sequence). V shed 2 bases and J shed 8 bases, with 10 bases lying between them. CDR3 DNA sequence: TGTGCCAGTAGTATATATCAGGAAGATTCACCCCTCCACTTT. The encoded protein is CASSIYQEDSPLHF.

In this sample, this clone turned up a few times. The chain employs TRBV30 and TRBJ1-1; D might be TRBD1 (6 bases). The CDR3 runs to 12 residues. Germline loops: CDR1 GTSNPN, CDR2 SVGIG (reference sequence). Trimming removed 5 bases at V and 2 bases at J, with 9 bases between. CDR3 nucleotide sequence: TGTGCCTGGGGACAGCCAAACACTGAAGCTTTCTTT. This translates into CAWGQPNTEAFF.

This chain connects TRBV15 to TRBJ2-5; tentatively, D is TRBD2 (6 bases). CDR1 is LNHNV and CDR2 is YYDKDF in the germline V gene (reference sequence). The CDR3 loop spans 16 amino acids. With 2 bases removed from V and 0 bases from J, the gap between germline ends came to 13 bases. The CDR3 nucleotides read TGTGCCACCAGCAGATCGGGGAGGCGGGACCAAGAGACCCAGTACTTC. Translating gives CATSRSGRRDQETQYF.

This clone was seen only a few times. The rearrangement joins TRBV6-5 to TRBJ2-3; TRBD2 is a possible D gene (5 bases). V lost 7 bases to trimming and J lost 6 bases, with 14 bases between them. In germline, CDR1 is MNHEY, CDR2 SVGAGI. This CDR3 has 13 amino acids. The CDR3 reads CASKAGQSDTQYF. For the CDR3, the DNA is TGTGCCAGCAAGGCGGGCCAATCGGATACGCAGTATTTT.

V is TRBV7-9 and J is TRBJ2-7, with D perhaps given as TRBD1 or TRBD2 (5 bases each). The V and J ends lost 5 bases and 3 bases respectively, with 17 bases between them. The germline V gene encodes CDR1 SEHNR and CDR2 FQNEAQ (reference sequence). The CDR3 extends over 15 amino acids. The CDR3 nucleotides read TGTGCCAGCAGCCCCCCCGGGACGAAGAACTACGAGCAGTACTTC. This sequence encodes CASSPPGTKNYEQYF.

The chain carries TRBV19 and TRBJ1-1; unclear D gene. The ends were cut back, 5 bases at V and 0 bases at J, with 13 bases in the middle. This CDR3 region has 15 residues. Germline V lookup: CDR1 LNHDA, CDR2 SQIVND (reference sequence). The CDR3 loop is CASSPLTQVNTEAFF. The CDR3 DNA sequence: TGTGCCAGTAGTCCGCTGACTCAAGTGAACACTGAAGCTTTCTTT. The whole variable domain, remainder taken from reference TRBV19 and TRBJ1-1, is DGGITQSPKYLFRKEGQNVTLSCEQNLNHDAMYWYRQDPGQGLRLIYYSQIVNDFQKGDIAEGYSVSREKKESFPLTVTSAQKNPTAFYLCASSPLTQVNTEAFFGQGTRLTVV.

The rearrangement links TRBV21-1 to TRBJ2-2; the DNA was not compared with TRBD1, the D call given in the table. TRBV21-1 is shown as a pseudogene. CDR3 length: 16 residues. CDR3 loop: CASSPSDRVPTGELFF. CDR3 nucleotides: TGTGCCAGCAGCCCATCGGACAGGGTACCCACCGGGGAGCTGTTTTTT.